This is a list of T cell receptor beta chains from one sample in a study of beta chain features in type 1 diabetes. TCRdb's table, derived via immunoSEQ multiplex PCR, lists solely in-frame clones and lacks some. The table includes roughly 240,000 clones, approximately 70% detected once. The specimen was naive CD4+ T cells from blood. These TCRs come from a man aged 25 to 40 in good health. Both conserved end residues are trimmed from each CDR3.

CDR3 protein	V gene	J gene
SARTGGAYEQY	TRBV29-1	TRBJ2-7
ASSQVLDSYNEQF	TRBV4-3	TRBJ2-1
ASSREVGYEQY	TRBV27	TRBJ2-7
AWSRLGQTEAF	TRBV30	TRBJ1-1
AWSEGIPYEQY	TRBV30	TRBJ2-7
ASSSPGTIYNEQF	TRBV5-6	TRBJ2-1
SAYSGTEAF	TRBV29-1	TRBJ1-1
AWIGPSGSEQF	TRBV30	TRBJ2-1
AWSAGQGAQPQH	TRBV30	TRBJ1-5
ATSREAKGQAQY	TRBV15	TRBJ2-5
SVVEGRRETQY	TRBV29-1	TRBJ2-5
ASSPSAGVGYGYT	TRBV4-3	TRBJ1-2
AWSVLIEAF	TRBV30	TRBJ1-1
ASSFQGAGANVLT	TRBV7-8	TRBJ2-6
AWSGGQANSPLH	TRBV30	TRBJ1-6
ASSSLPGLAGEDTQY	TRBV7-9	TRBJ2-3
ASSLYNQPQH	TRBV5-4	TRBJ1-5
ARRGRTDTQY	TRBV30	TRBJ2-3
ASSLDGPYNGLF	TRBV7-9	TRBJ1-4
AWSYRQSYGYT	TRBV30	TRBJ1-2
AWSSPGTAFNQPQH	TRBV30	TRBJ1-5
SVFRGTDTQY	TRBV29-1	TRBJ2-3
SVGGLAVDTQY	TRBV29-1	TRBJ2-3
ASSLLGSGDEQF	TRBV7-2	TRBJ2-1
ASSSGLAGGPRGEQY	TRBV11-2	TRBJ2-7
SVGLDRYNEQF	TRBV29-1	TRBJ2-1
ASSLDSLAAYEQY	TRBV11-2	TRBJ2-7
SVVRANTEAF	TRBV29-1	TRBJ1-1
ASSLGSTDTQY	TRBV7-2	TRBJ2-3
ASSSGTSGYTQY	TRBV7-9	TRBJ2-3
ASSRTSGSSYEQY	TRBV4-3	TRBJ2-7
ASSQDGISTDTQY	TRBV4-3	TRBJ2-3
ASSRQGSYNEQF	TRBV9	TRBJ2-1
AWEQGLNQPQH	TRBV30	TRBJ1-5
SVRTSPNANTGELF	TRBV29-1	TRBJ2-2
ASSSPGLAGEGEQF	TRBV6-5	TRBJ2-1
ATSRDSGPGGQETQY	TRBV15	TRBJ2-5
AWGGGATQY	TRBV30	TRBJ2-3
ASSLQGTRDIRKY	TRBV7-2	TRBJ2-7
ASSLVPLRETQY	TRBV7-2	TRBJ2-5
AWSDTGTQY	TRBV30	TRBJ2-3
SVRGITSAYEQY	TRBV29-1	TRBJ2-7
ASSLPGSGVSSYNEQF	TRBV14	TRBJ2-1
SAGAGGAEQY	TRBV29-1	TRBJ2-7
AWSDVGPNQPQH	TRBV30	TRBJ1-5
AWSEGVSPLH	TRBV30	TRBJ1-6
AWSAGQYNEQF	TRBV30	TRBJ2-1
ASSFPGSYTQY	TRBV7-2	TRBJ2-3
ASSEGAGAETQY	TRBV7-7	TRBJ2-5
SGAGGPDTQY	TRBV29-1	TRBJ2-3
SVEQQGNHEQF	TRBV29-1	TRBJ2-1
ASSLTGAIVEETQY	TRBV4-2	TRBJ2-5
ASSPRWQGATGANVLT	TRBV25-1	TRBJ2-6
ASSLGGTASGNTIY	TRBV7-9	TRBJ1-3
SGGQGGEKLF	TRBV29-1	TRBJ1-4